Below, 32 T cell receptor beta chains from the same sample are listed, as sequenced in a study of blood T cell repertoires in COVID-19. This table comes from immunoSEQ multiplex PCR, and its TCRdb copy is limited to in-frame clones, with some not included. The data show some 150,000 clones, with roughly 84% seen just once and roughly 3% held by the top ten. The material sequenced was peripheral blood. The origin of the receptors is a human donor with acute or convalescent COVID-19. The donor label of this sample is uncertain.

V gene TRBV7-9 combines with J gene TRBJ2-3; a possible D gene is TRBD2 (5 bases). V was trimmed by 3 bases and J by 4 bases, leaving 11 bases between them. From germline, CDR1 is SEHNR and CDR2 FQNEAQ (reference sequence). The length of the CDR3 is 14 residues. This CDR3 reads CASSFSEKSDTQYF. The CDR3 region has the DNA TGTGCCAGCAGCTTTAGCGAGAAGTCAGATACGCAGTATTTT.

This clone was counted once. This sequence joins TRBV11-2 and TRBJ2-1; no reliable D call. The CDR3 sequence is 16 residues long. Germline V lookup: CDR1 SGHAT, CDR2 FQNNGV. V dropped 4 bases and J dropped 4 bases, with 17 bases sitting between them. In DNA, the CDR3 is TGTGCCAGCAGCTCCCTACTTGCGGTCTCTTACAATGAGCAGTTCTTC. Encoded protein: CASSSLLAVSYNEQFF.

The table lists this clone with a few counts. The chain employs TRBV30 and TRBJ1-1, with TRBD1 as a possible D gene (5 bases). V dropped 3 bases and J dropped 5 bases, with 16 bases sitting between them. CDR1 GTSNPN and CDR2 SVGIG come from the germline V gene (reference sequence). The CDR3 sequence is 14 residues long. The chain's CDR3 is CAWSASGGRTEAFF. CDR3 in DNA: TGTGCCTGGAGCGCCTCCGGGGGGAGGACTGAAGCTTTCTTT.

V usage is TRBV18 and J usage is TRBJ1-4, with unresolved D. The V and J ends lost 3 bases and 8 bases respectively, with 13 bases between them. This CDR3 is 14 amino acids long. Germline-derived CDR1 and CDR2 are KGHSH and LQKENI. Here the CDR3 reads CASSPSPEWEKLFF. CDR3 DNA: TGTGCCAGCTCACCTTCTCCAGAATGGGAAAAACTGTTTTTT.

The chain employs TRBV5-1 and TRBJ2-2, with 8 bases fitting TRBD2. V was clipped by 5 bases and J by 5 bases; unmatched bases: 11. Germline CDR1 and CDR2: SGHRS and YFSETQ. The CDR3 sequence is 16 residues long. DNA for the CDR3: TGCGCCAGCAGTTCCCGCCCTGGCGGGAGGACCGGGGAGCTGTTTTTT. Protein sequence: CASSSRPGGRTGELFF.

This chain uses TRBV10-1 with TRBJ2-2, with D perhaps TRBD1 (5 bases). The CDR3 length is 16 residues. Trimming took off 0 bases at V and 4 bases at J, with 12 bases between the two ends. The germline V gene has CDR1 WNHNN and CDR2 SYGVQD (reference sequence). The CDR3 region is CASSESRARGTGELFF. DNA of the CDR3: TGCGCCAGCAGTGAGTCCAGGGCTAGGGGCACCGGGGAGCTGTTTTTT.

This clone came up once. The V call is TRBV7-9, the J call TRBJ1-3; TRBD1 matches 8 bases. The V gene end was trimmed by 7 bases and the J gene end by 9 bases; junction bases not matched to a gene: 5. Germline assignment: CDR1 SEHNR and CDR2 FQNEAQ (reference sequence). This CDR3 spans 12 amino acids. The CDR3 loop reads CASNGQGPTIYF. The CDR3 DNA follows: TGTGCCAGCAACGGACAGGGTCCCACCATATATTTT.

The chain uses TRBV25-1 and TRBJ1-6; 7 bases match TRBD1. After removal of 5 bases from V and 8 bases from J, the junction contained 3 bases not matched to a gene. Germline CDR1 reads MGHDK; CDR2 reads SYGVNS. The CDR3 sequence is 13 residues long. CDR3 residues: CASSNTGDSPLHF. The DNA for the CDR3 is TGTGCCAGCAGTAATACAGGGGATTCACCCCTCCACTTT. The variable domain in full, with the rest retrieved from reference TRBV25-1 and TRBJ1-6, is EADIYQTPRYLVIGTGKKITLECSQTMGHDKMYWYQQDPGMELHLIHYSYGVNSTEKGDLSSESTVSRIRTEHFPLTLESARPSHTSQYLCASSNTGDSPLHFGNGTRLTVT.

The chain couples TRBV6-5 to TRBJ2-1; the match to TRBD1 covers 11 bases. This CDR3 is built from 15 residues. Trimming cost V 8 bases and J 0 bases; bases outside gene matches: 3. Germline CDR1 and CDR2: MNHEY and SVGAGI. CDR3 in amino acids: CASVGTGGSYNEQFF. The DNA of the CDR3 is TGTGCCAGCGTTGGGACAGGGGGCTCCTACAATGAGCAGTTCTTC.

The chain recombines TRBV2 with TRBJ1-6, with D hard to call. V gave up 2 bases and J gave up 5 bases, with 13 bases separating them. Germline CDR1 and CDR2: SNHLY and FYNNEI. There are 16 residues in the CDR3. CDR3 region: CASSERRTENNSPLHF. CDR3 nucleotide sequence: TGTGCCAGCAGTGAAAGGAGGACCGAGAATAATTCACCCCTCCACTTT.

The chain carries TRBV28 and TRBJ1-2; perhaps TRBD1 as D (5 bases). Germline assignment: CDR1 MDHEN and CDR2 SYDVKM. The CDR3 is made up of 14 amino acids. With 1 base removed from V and 12 bases from J, the gap between germline ends came to 18 bases. The CDR3: CASSLSGRDKSDTF. The DNA of the CDR3 is TGTGCCAGCAGTTTATCGGGCAGGGATAAGTCTGACACCTTC.

The V gene is TRBV29-1, the J gene TRBJ1-2; a possible D gene is TRBD1 (5 bases). Trimming shortened V by 6 bases and J by 5 bases, and 10 bases separated the two germline ends. Germline V gene sequence: CDR1 SQVTM, CDR2 ANQGSEA. CDR3 length equals 11 residues. CDR3 nucleotides: TGCAGCGTGAGGGACTTATATGGCTACACCTTC. It specifies CSVRDLYGYTF.

This clone was found once. V and J are TRBV29-1 and TRBJ2-1; 8 bases map to TRBD2. This CDR3 contains 17 residues. After removal of 4 bases from V and 0 bases from J, the junction contained 11 bases not matched to a gene. Germline values: CDR1 SQVTM, CDR2 ANQGSEA. The CDR3 loop is CSVAGGGLLSSYNEQFF. DNA of the CDR3: TGCAGCGTTGCGGGGGGGGGCCTCTTAAGCTCCTACAATGAGCAGTTCTTC.

This clone was detected only once. The chain combines TRBV5-3 with TRBJ2-1; the D gene is possibly TRBD1 (6 bases). TRBV5-3 is an ORF, and what it does is uncertain. Between the trimmed V and J ends, which lost 4 bases and 7 bases, there was a span of 18 bases. The CDR3 runs 15 residues. The DNA of the CDR3 is TGTGCCAGAAGCGGGTACAGGGTTTGCGGGAATGAGCAGTTCTTC. Protein sequence: CARSGYRVCGNEQFF.

The chain links TRBV7-9 to TRBJ2-1; D is perhaps TRBD1 (5 bases). The CDR3 sequence is 15 residues long. V dropped 4 bases and J dropped 4 bases, with 14 bases sitting between them. CDR1 is SEHNR, CDR2 FQNEAQ, per germline (reference sequence). The CDR3 protein is CASSSTGERYNEQFF. CDR3 sequence (DNA): TGTGCCAGCAGCTCCACAGGAGAGAGGTACAATGAGCAGTTCTTC.

This clone showed up just once. The chain uses TRBV5-1 and TRBJ1-4, with 7 bases matching TRBD1. CDR3 size: 15 residues. Germline assignment: CDR1 SGHRS and CDR2 YFSETQ. Trimming removed 0 bases from V and 8 bases from J; junction bases left unmatched: 7. The CDR3 protein is CASSLDRGAEEKLFF. DNA of the CDR3: TGCGCCAGCAGCTTGGACAGGGGAGCGGAGGAAAAACTGTTTTTT.

The chain couples TRBV7-6 to TRBJ2-5; 8 nucleotides line up with TRBD2. Germline CDR1 reads SGHVS; CDR2 reads FNYEAQ. The CDR3 is made up of 18 amino acids. The ends lost 4 bases at V and 4 bases at J; junction bases unmatched: 17. DNA of the CDR3: TGTGCCAGCAGCTACCCTCCGGGGGGGGGCAAGATGGTAGAGACCCAGTACTTC. It yields the protein CASSYPPGGGKMVETQYF.

This sequence joins TRBV7-8 and TRBJ1-4, with TRBD1 identical over 7 bases. In germline, CDR1 is SGHVS, CDR2 FQNEAQ. After removal of 1 base from V and 3 bases from J, the junction contained 5 bases not matched to a gene. This CDR3 has 16 residues. CDR3 in amino acids: CASSLVTGAANEKLFF. The CDR3 bases are TGTGCCAGCAGCTTAGTTACAGGGGCAGCTAATGAAAAACTGTTTTTT.

This clone appeared once. This sequence joins TRBV10-3 and TRBJ2-3; 7 bases match TRBD1. V lost 3 bases to trimming and J lost 3 bases; unmatched junction nucleotides: 0. Germline-derived CDR1 and CDR2 are ENHRY and SYGVKD. This CDR3 region has 13 residues. CDR3 nucleotide sequence: TGTGCCATCAGTGAACAGGGGACAGATACGCAGTATTTT. Translated, it gives CAISEQGTDTQYF.

This rearrangement joins TRBV5-5 to TRBJ2-5; D is uncertain. This CDR3 contains 14 residues. The germline V gene encodes CDR1 SGHKS and CDR2 YYEKEE (reference sequence). Trimming removed 4 bases at V and 2 bases at J, with 12 bases between. The CDR3 coding sequence is TGTGCCAGCAGCCGTCCCGGGTCTCAAGAGACCCAGTACTTC. Residues: CASSRPGSQETQYF. The variable domain in full, with the rest retrieved from reference TRBV5-5 and TRBJ2-5, is DAGVTQSPTHLIKTRGQQVTLRCSPISGHKSVSWYQQVLGQGPQFIFQYYEKEERGRGNFPDRFSARQFPNYSSELNVNALLLGDSALYLCASSRPGSQETQYFGPGTRLLVL.

The chain recombines TRBV7-3 with TRBJ2-2, with 7 positions matching TRBD2. The CDR3 sequence is 17 residues long. J lost 7 bases, V lost 5 bases, and 16 bases had no gene match. Germline CDR1 and CDR2: SGHTA and FQGTGA. The CDR3 DNA follows: TGTGCCAGCAGCAACACAGGCGGGAGTAGTGGTGGCGGGGAGCTGTTTTTT. Translating it yields CASSNTGGSSGGGELFF.

The genes are TRBV2 and TRBJ1-2; a weak D match, TRBD1 (5 bases). Germline values: CDR1 SNHLY, CDR2 FYNNEI. The V end was cut by 4 bases, the J end by 4 bases, with 22 bases between. The CDR3 has 17 residues. The CDR3 nucleotides read TGTGCCAGCAGTGCCCTTGTGGCAGGGAGGATGTCCTATGGCTACACCTTC. Translated, it gives CASSALVAGRMSYGYTF.

This clone occurred once. This chain connects TRBV10-2 to TRBJ2-1, with 9 bases that match TRBD2. The germline V gene has CDR1 WSHSY and CDR2 SAAADI. CDR3 size: 15 residues. J gave up 4 bases and V 8 bases, and 9 bases lay outside the gene matches. The CDR3, as DNA: TGCGCCAGCTGGGGGGGAAGCGGGAGGTACAATGAGCAGTTCTTC. It codes for CASWGGSGRYNEQFF.

In DNA, the CDR3 is TGTGCCAGCAGTTACCCCCTTCAGGGGGCTGACACTGAAGCTTTCTTT. Protein: CASSYPLQGADTEAFF. The chain carries TRBV6-6 and TRBJ1-1; 8 bases match TRBD1. The germline gives CDR1 MNHNY, CDR2 SVGAGI (reference sequence). There are 16 residues in the CDR3. V lost 2 bases and J lost 3; bases outside the gene matches: 8.

The rearrangement joins TRBV7-4 to TRBJ1-3; D possibly corresponds to TRBD1 (6 bases). The V and J ends lost 1 base and 0 bases respectively, with 16 bases between them. This CDR3 is built from 18 residues. The germline V gene has CDR1 SGHVT and CDR2 SQSDAQ. CDR3 sequence: CASSLGTDRRYSGNTIYF. DNA of the CDR3: TGTGCCAGCAGCTTAGGGACCGACAGGAGATACTCTGGAAACACCATATATTTT.

V usage is TRBV6-4 and J usage is TRBJ2-5; TRBD1 is a possible D gene (6 bases). This CDR3 comprises 13 residues. Per germline, CDR1 MRHNA and CDR2 SNTAGT. The V end was cut by 5 bases, the J end by 4 bases, with 11 bases between. The CDR3 spells CASSYRVGETQYF. CDR3 in DNA: TGTGCCAGCAGTTACAGGGTCGGAGAGACCCAGTACTTC.

V gene TRBV10-3 combines with J gene TRBJ1-4, with 9 bases matching TRBD1. Germline assignment: CDR1 ENHRY and CDR2 SYGVKD. The trim removed 6 bases at V and 1 base at J, leaving 3 bases unmatched. The CDR3 spans 15 residues. The CDR3 sequence: CAISPGQGTNEKLFF. The CDR3 coding sequence is TGTGCCATCAGCCCGGGACAGGGAACTAATGAAAAACTGTTTTTT.

The chain has TRBV19 and TRBJ2-5, with TRBD1 identical over 7 bases. Germline lookup yields CDR1 LNHDA and CDR2 SQIVND (reference sequence). Trimming at V came to 1 base and at J to 5 bases, leaving 4 bases not matched to a gene. This CDR3 is built from 14 residues. CDR3 DNA sequence: TGTGCCAGTAGTATAGCAGGGGGATACGAGACCCAGTACTTC. Amino acid sequence: CASSIAGGYETQYF.

V gene TRBV5-4 combines with J gene TRBJ2-5, with TRBD2 matching over 11 bases. Germline V CDR1 and CDR2: SGHNT, YYREEE (reference sequence). CDR3 length: 16 amino acids. V lost 1 base to trimming and J lost 4 bases; unmatched junction nucleotides: 6. The CDR3 DNA is TGTGCCAGCAGCTTGTTCGGGCTAGCGGGGGGAGAGACCCAGTACTTC. Encoded protein: CASSLFGLAGGETQYF.

This clone has a single count. The gene calls are TRBV6-5 and TRBJ1-1; D call uncertain. The CDR3 has 16 amino acids. The ends were cut back, 4 bases at V and 0 bases at J, with 15 bases in the middle. Germline V lookup: CDR1 MNHEY, CDR2 SVGAGI. CDR3 in amino acids: CASSSPGEGLNTEAFF. CDR3 in DNA: TGTGCCAGCAGTTCACCCGGGGAGGGATTGAACACTGAAGCTTTCTTT.

The V call is TRBV2, the J call TRBJ2-5; D remains ambiguous. The CDR3 contains 11 residues. V was shortened by 8 bases and J by 5 bases, with 9 bases between the two germline ends. CDR1 SNHLY and CDR2 FYNNEI come from the germline V gene. Written as DNA, the CDR3 is TGTGCCAGCCGGGTCGAGGAGACCCAGTACTTC. This gives the protein CASRVEETQYF.

The V and J genes are TRBV7-6 and TRBJ1-1, with D unresolved. Trimming took 0 bases from V and 7 from J, leaving 9 bases between them. The CDR3 has 13 amino acids. CDR1 and CDR2 from the germline V gene are SGHVS and FNYEAQ. CDR3: CASSLAGEGEAFF. CDR3 sequence (DNA): TGTGCCAGCAGCTTAGCAGGCGAGGGTGAAGCTTTCTTT.